This TCR beta chain was retrieved from a study of blood T cell repertoires in COVID-19. In the study overall: Some COVID-19 samples were acute and others convalescent; all came from the United States, Italy and Spain. T cells, B-cell-depleted T cells, or PBMCs provided the cDNA or gDNA that served as material.

Looked up from germline, CDR1 is GTSNPN and CDR2 is SVGIG (reference sequence). After removal of 0 bases from V and 4 bases from J, the junction contained 9 bases not matched to a gene. This CDR3 is 15 amino acids long. In the original analysis: Estimated nucleated cell counts came from reference gene primer amplification. The assay was immunoSEQ multiplex PCR, and TCRdb's table has in-frame clones only and misses some. That table gives V, J and clone size, and the DNA gave D and trimming. The sample contains around 300,000 clones, more than 70% of which appear only once. What was sequenced was peripheral blood. The clonotype was recovered from a man aged 25-45 years with active or convalescent COVID-19. J is TRBJ2-7 and V is TRBV30; TRBD2 matches 7 bases. The DNA of the CDR3 is TGTGCCTGGAGTGTAACTAGCGCACAGCAGTACGAGCAGTACTTC. It translates to CAWSVTSAQQYEQYF.